Following are 17 T cell receptor beta chains from one sample sequenced in a study of T cell responses to AZD1222 COVID-19 vaccine. Here immunoSEQ multiplex PCR was the method, and the copy in TCRdb shows in-frame clones only, minus some. In the table there are roughly 100,000 clones, over 90% of which are singletons. The sequences come from peripheral blood, collected on day 0 of AZD1222 vaccination. The source of these receptors is an adult in good health.

This rearrangement joins TRBV2 to TRBJ2-1; 9 bases line up with TRBD2. In germline, CDR1 is SNHLY, CDR2 FYNNEI. With 7 bases clipped from V and 7 bases from J, the junction kept 8 bases outside the gene matches. CDR3 size: 14 residues. The CDR3 region has the DNA TGTGCCAGCATTCCAGGGACTAGCTATAATGAGCAGTTCTTC. It codes for CASIPGTSYNEQFF.

The rearrangement uses TRBV11-3 and TRBJ2-5, with D uncertain. This CDR3 is 11 amino acids long. Germline assignment: CDR1 SGHNT and CDR2 YENEEA. V shed 3 bases and J shed 1 base, with 0 bases lying between them. CDR3 bases: TGTGCCAGCAGCTTCCAAGAGACCCAGTACTTC. Protein sequence: CASSFQETQYF.

The rearrangement uses TRBV29-1 and TRBJ1-2; D unresolved. The CDR3 spans 14 residues. Germline V gives CDR1 SQVTM, CDR2 ANQGSEA. V was clipped by 0 bases and J by 3 bases, with 11 bases between them. The CDR3 nucleotides read TGCAGCGTTGAAGATCGGAGAGAGGACTATGGCTACACCTTC. Translating gives CSVEDRREDYGYTF.

The V gene is TRBV28, the J gene TRBJ1-4; D possibly corresponds to TRBD1 (6 bases). Trimming shortened V by 4 bases and J by 3 bases, and 12 bases separated the two germline ends. The CDR3 is made up of 15 amino acids. Germline V gives CDR1 MDHEN, CDR2 SYDVKM. The CDR3 nucleotides read TGTGCCAGCAGTTCTACAGGGATATCTAATGAAAAACTGTTTTTT. It codes for CASSSTGISNEKLFF. Full variable domain (remainder filled in from reference TRBV28 and TRBJ1-4): DVKVTQSSRYLVKRTGEKVFLECVQDMDHENMFWYRQDPGLGLRLIYFSYDVKMKEKGDIPEGYSVSREKKERFSLILESASTNQTSMYLCASSSTGISNEKLFFGSGTQLSVL.

The V call is TRBV27, the J call TRBJ2-2; 10 bases are a match to TRBD1. V dropped 5 bases and J dropped 5; count of bases not matched to a gene: 2. The CDR3 covers 14 residues. The germline gives CDR1 MNHEY, CDR2 SMNVEV (reference sequence). CDR3 residues: CASSRDRGTGELFF. For the CDR3, the DNA is TGTGCCAGCAGTCGGGACAGGGGAACCGGGGAGCTGTTTTTT.

Written as DNA, the CDR3 is TGTGCCAGCAGCGGACAGGCGAACTATGGCTACACCTTC. Translation gives CASSGQANYGYTF. The chain carries TRBV6-5 and TRBJ1-2, with TRBD1 matching 7 bases. The germline CDR1 and CDR2 sequences are MNHEY and SVGAGI. Unmatched junction bases numbered 3, after V lost 6 bases and J lost 2 bases. There are 13 residues in the CDR3.

The chain recombines TRBV28 with TRBJ1-5; no clear D gene. Trimming took 4 bases from V and 0 from J, leaving 13 bases between them. CDR1 and CDR2 from the germline V gene are MDHEN and SYDVKM. The CDR3 runs to 16 residues. The CDR3 protein is CASSSRQSGSNQPQHF. The CDR3, as DNA: TGTGCCAGCAGTTCCCGGCAGTCTGGTAGCAATCAGCCCCAGCATTTT.

This clone turned up a few times. The V call is TRBV15, the J call TRBJ2-3; D not certain. The V and J ends lost 1 base and 4 bases respectively, with 12 bases between them. Germline V CDR1 and CDR2: LNHNV, YYDKDF (reference sequence). This CDR3 region has 15 residues. The CDR3 DNA reads as TGTGCCACCAGCAGAGCAAACGAGGCCTCAGATACGCAGTATTTT. Translated, it gives CATSRANEASDTQYF.

The CDR3 sequence: CASSPTSHTDTQYF. For the CDR3, the DNA is TGTGCCAGCAGCCCTACTAGCCACACAGATACGCAGTATTTT. The rearrangement links TRBV7-3 to TRBJ2-3; D might be TRBD2 (6 bases). The V and J ends lost 5 bases and 2 bases respectively, with 11 bases between them. Germline V gives CDR1 SGHTA, CDR2 FQGTGA. The CDR3 loop spans 14 amino acids.

The gene calls are TRBV27 and TRBJ1-1; D gene ambiguous. Germline V gene sequence: CDR1 MNHEY, CDR2 SMNVEV (reference sequence). V was trimmed by 3 bases and J by 2 bases, leaving 13 bases between them. This CDR3 has 15 amino acids. CDR3 nucleotide sequence: TGTGCCAGCAGTTTCGGTCGGAACCTTAACACTGAAGCTTTCTTT. Encoded protein: CASSFGRNLNTEAFF.

The V call is TRBV18, the J call TRBJ2-1; D gene uncertain. The CDR3 contains 12 residues. V was clipped by 3 bases and J by 8 bases, with 8 bases between them. Germline-derived CDR1 and CDR2 are KGHSH and LQKENI. In DNA form, the CDR3 reads TGTGCCAGCTCACCCGACTCGTATGAGCAGTTCTTC. As protein: CASSPDSYEQFF.

V usage is TRBV9 and J usage is TRBJ1-1, with D perhaps TRBD1 (5 bases). Trimming cost V 4 bases and J 11 bases, with 18 bases left between them. This CDR3 is built from 13 residues. Germline V lookup: CDR1 SGDLS, CDR2 YYNGEE. CDR3 DNA sequence: TGTGCCAGCAGCCCCCTCGCTGGACACTTGGCTTTCTTT. Translated: CASSPLAGHLAFF.

This chain uses TRBV9 with TRBJ1-2; D perhaps matches TRBD1 (6 bases). The germline V and J ends were trimmed by 6 bases and 4 bases, with 16 bases remaining between them. Germline CDR1 reads SGDLS; CDR2 reads YYNGEE. The CDR3 is 14 residues long. DNA for the CDR3: TGTGCCAGCAAAGGGGGACGTTCATCCTATGGCTACACCTTC. Translation: CASKGGRSSYGYTF.

This clone has only a few counts. The CDR3, as DNA: TGTGCCAGTAGACTAGCCGAATCTGGCACAGATACGCAGTATTTT. This translates into CASRLAESGTDTQYF. The chain joins TRBV19 to TRBJ2-3, with D tentatively TRBD2 (6 bases). From germline, CDR1 is LNHDA and CDR2 SQIVND (reference sequence). The CDR3 runs to 15 residues. V dropped 6 bases and J dropped 1 base, with 14 bases sitting between them.

This clone appeared a single time. The chain is built from TRBV7-2 and TRBJ1-2; D perhaps matches TRBD1 (5 bases). The germline V gene has CDR1 SGHTA and CDR2 FQGNSA. The V end lost 6 bases, the J end lost 8 bases, and 16 bases lay between the germline ends. There are 13 residues in the CDR3. The CDR3 nucleotides read TGTGCCAGCAGTCCGGGAGGGGCGGAGGGCTACACCTTC. Translation gives CASSPGGAEGYTF.

This sequence joins TRBV15 and TRBJ1-3; TRBD1 agrees at 8 bases. CDR3 size: 15 residues. The germline V gene has CDR1 LNHNV and CDR2 YYDKDF (reference sequence). V gave up 3 bases and J gave up 2 bases; unmatched junction bases: 3. The CDR3 coding sequence is TGTGCCACCAGCAGCGACAGGGGACCTGGAAACACCATATATTTT. Translation: CATSSDRGPGNTIYF.

The V and J genes are TRBV2 and TRBJ2-5; 10 nucleotides line up with TRBD1. Per germline, CDR1 SNHLY and CDR2 FYNNEI. With V trimmed by 0 bases and J by 5 bases, 3 bases remained unmatched. The CDR3 covers 15 residues. CDR3 DNA sequence: TGTGCCAGCAGTGAAGCGGGACAGGGGATGGAGACCCAGTACTTC. It yields the protein CASSEAGQGMETQYF.